One and the same sample provided the 6 T cell receptor beta chains below, sequenced in a study of blood T cells in healthy people across ages. Primed by a sample-barcoded 5' primer and a J-beta primer mix, a second PCR proceeded for 7 to 11 cycles. TCRdb reanalysed the 5' RACE reads using MiXCR and keeps one entry per CDR3 protein. The table includes approximately 1,100,000 distinct CDR3 sequences, under 55% detected once. The sample comprised blood. The receptor set was obtained from a woman in her sixties in good health.

Worth noting for this clonotype: The germline gene is not matched at one end of the junction; a read error may be the cause. The chain uses TRBV15 and TRBJ1-2; D gene unclear. From germline, CDR1 is LNHNV and CDR2 YYDKDF (reference sequence). The CDR3 has 13 amino acids. CDR3 sequence reads: CATCRDEDYGYTF. DNA of the CDR3: TGTGCCACCTGCAGAGACGAGGACTATGGCTACACCTTC.

This clonotype was recorded a few times. This chain joins TRBV7-3 and TRBJ2-5; D could derive from TRBD1 or TRBD2 (5 bases each). The V gene's germline CDR1 is SGHTA and CDR2 FQGTGA. Trimming took 5 bases from V and 1 from J, leaving 8 bases between them. The CDR3 contains 13 residues. The CDR3 here is CASSRDPQETQYF. The CDR3 nucleotides read TGTGCCAGCAGCCGGGACCCCCAAGAGACCCAGTACTTC.

A few counts support this clonotype. The chain combines TRBV4-2 with TRBJ2-3; 7 bases agree with TRBD2. With 5 bases clipped from V and 3 bases from J, the junction kept 8 bases outside the gene matches. The V gene's germline CDR1 is LGHNA and CDR2 YNFKEQ. This CDR3 spans 15 amino acids. The chain's CDR3 is CASSKGEGFTDTQYF. The DNA for the CDR3 is TGTGCCAGCAGCAAAGGGGAGGGATTTACAGATACGCAGTATTTT.

This clonotype was picked up a small number of times. This rearrangement joins TRBV5-1 to TRBJ2-1; D is possibly TRBD1 or TRBD2 (5 bases each). Germline V CDR1 and CDR2: SGHRS, YFSETQ. The ends were cut back, 3 bases at V and 8 bases at J, with 12 bases in the middle. The CDR3 sequence is 13 residues long. In DNA form, the CDR3 reads TGCGCCAGCAGCTCGACGGGACCCGATGAGCAGTTCTTC. Protein sequence: CASSSTGPDEQFF.

The chain has TRBV5-5 and TRBJ2-5, with a tentative D call TRBD1 (7 bases). The germline V and J ends were trimmed by 5 bases and 2 bases, with 16 bases remaining between them. The CDR3 loop spans 15 amino acids. Germline CDR1 SGHKS, CDR2 YYEKEE (reference sequence). CDR3 nucleotide sequence: TGTGCCAGCAGTCCGGGGGCAGGGGGACAAGAGACCCAGTACTTC. It codes for CASSPGAGGQETQYF. The whole variable domain, filled in from reference TRBV5-5 and TRBJ2-5, reads DAGVTQSPTHLIKTRGQQVTLRCSPISGHKSVSWYQQVLGQGPQFIFQYYEKEERGRGNFPDRFSARQFPNYSSELNVNALLLGDSALYLCASSPGAGGQETQYFGPGTRLLVL.

This clonotype was seen a few times. The chain uses TRBV10-3 and TRBJ1-2; a weak D match, TRBD1 (6 bases). Germline loops: CDR1 ENHRY, CDR2 SYGVKD. The CDR3 has 20 residues. Trimming removed 3 bases at V and 2 bases at J, with 28 bases between. DNA for the CDR3: TGTGCCATCAGTGACCCAGTTACCCACACAGGGAACCAACTAAACTATGGCTACACCTTC. This gives the protein CAISDPVTHTGNQLNYGYTF.